These 16 T cell receptor beta chains were sequenced from one sample in a study of breast tumors, draining lymph nodes, adjacent tissues. Samples came from axillary lymph nodes draining the breast cancer. TCRdb re-derived calls from the multiplex PCR reads in MiXCR, one entry per CDR3 protein. The sample has under 300,000 distinct CDR3 sequences; roughly a third are singletons. Sequenced input: axillary lymph node tissue. Every receptor here comes from a female donor with breast cancer. Some clones in this sample may be carry-over from other donors' samples.

The V and J genes are TRBV27 and TRBJ1-6, with 8 bases identical to TRBD1. With 6 bases clipped from V and 6 bases from J, the junction kept 7 bases outside the gene matches. This CDR3 has 15 amino acids. Germline V lookup: CDR1 MNHEY, CDR2 SMNVEV (reference sequence). The CDR3 DNA reads TGTGCCAGCAGACTACAGGGGGGACCTAATTCACCCCTCCACTTT. This gives the protein CASRLQGGPNSPLHF.

This clonotype was counted many times. J is TRBJ2-1 and V is TRBV20-1, with 10 bases matching TRBD2. CDR3 length: 15 amino acids. V lost 6 bases, J lost 3 bases, and 8 bases stayed unmatched. The germline CDR1 and CDR2 sequences are DFQATT and SNEGSKA (reference sequence). CDR3 protein: CSANPGLADYNEQFF. The CDR3 region has the DNA TGCAGTGCAAATCCCGGACTAGCGGACTACAATGAGCAGTTCTTC.

The V gene is TRBV6-7, the J gene TRBJ2-4, with D unclear. TRBV6-7 is an open reading frame, and its role is uncertain. The CDR3 spans 16 residues. V was cut by 6 bases and J by 0 bases, with 15 bases left in between. The CDR3 nucleotides are TGTGCCAGCAGCTTCGGGTGGGATCTAGCCAAAAACATTCAGTACTTC. It is translated as CASSFGWDLAKNIQYF.

This clonotype was counted at least ten times. The V and J genes are TRBV2 and TRBJ2-1; D is perhaps TRBD2 (6 bases). This CDR3 region has 15 residues. Trimming left V 6 bases short and J 2 bases short, with 14 bases between. The germline CDR1 and CDR2 sequences are SNHLY and FYNNEI. CDR3 amino acids: CASRLGSSAYNEQFF. The CDR3 coding sequence is TGTGCCAGCAGACTCGGGTCTAGCGCCTACAATGAGCAGTTCTTC. The full variable domain, rest sourced from reference TRBV2 and TRBJ2-1, is EPEVTQTPSHQVTQMGQEVILRCVPISNHLYFYWYRQILGQKVEFLVSFYNNEISEKSEIFDDQFSVERPDGSNFTLKIRSTKLEDSAMYFCASRLGSSAYNEQFFGPGTRLTVL.

Concerning this clonotype: This clone may be a read error of a much larger clone one base away. The V and J genes are TRBV6-6 and TRBJ2-3; D is unresolved. The germline CDR1 and CDR2 sequences are MNHNY and SVGAGI (reference sequence). This CDR3 is built from 14 residues. Trimming shortened V by 10 bases and J by 1 base, and 15 bases separated the two germline ends. Here the CDR3 reads CATVMHGRTDTQYF. DNA for the CDR3: TGTGCCACAGTGATGCACGGTCGCACAGATACGCAGTATTTT.

This clonotype was seen ten or more times. The V gene is TRBV7-2, the J gene TRBJ1-2, with 7 bases fitting TRBD1. Trimming at V came to 5 bases and at J to 5 bases, leaving 11 bases not matched to a gene. This CDR3 has 15 amino acids. The germline V gene has CDR1 SGHTA and CDR2 FQGNSA. CDR3 nucleotide sequence: TGTGCCAGCAGCATGCCGACAGGGTCGGAATATGGCTACACCTTC. Translation gives CASSMPTGSEYGYTF.

This clonotype has a count of ten or more. The rearrangement uses TRBV5-1 and TRBJ1-3, with 7 bases lining up with TRBD1. V lost 3 bases, J lost 6 bases, and 3 bases stayed unmatched. The germline V gene encodes CDR1 SGHRS and CDR2 YFSETQ. This CDR3 has 13 amino acids. The CDR3 DNA follows: TGCGCCAGCAGCTACGGACAGGCAAACACCATATATTTT. Translating it yields CASSYGQANTIYF.

This clonotype was detected many times. The chain employs TRBV20-1 and TRBJ2-7; 11 bases are a match to TRBD2. There are 15 residues in the CDR3. The V gene's germline CDR1 is DFQATT and CDR2 SNEGSKA (reference sequence). After removal of 2 bases from V and 1 base from J, the junction contained 4 bases not matched to a gene. CDR3 nucleotide sequence: TGCAGTGCTAGACAACTAGCGGGGGTTTCCTACGAGCAGTACTTC. Encoded protein: CSARQLAGVSYEQYF.

The chain uses TRBV3-2 and TRBJ1-5; TRBD1 reflects the table's D call only, with no check against the DNA. TRBV3-2 is deemed a pseudogene. This CDR3 contains 19 residues. The CDR3 DNA reads as TGTGCCAGCAGCCCCAACGTGGGGGGTGGGGAAAGGGGCAGTCAGCCCCAGCATTTT. Protein product: CASSPNVGGGERGSQPQHF.

The chain is built from TRBV28 and TRBJ2-7; D may correspond to TRBD1 or TRBD2 (6 bases each). The CDR3 loop spans 13 amino acids. In germline, CDR1 is MDHEN, CDR2 SYDVKM. Trimming stripped 7 bases from V and 2 bases from J, with 12 bases between. CDR3 amino acids: CASTLGGPYEQYF. Here the CDR3 DNA reads TGTGCCAGCACCTTGGGGGGCCCCTACGAGCAGTACTTC.

This clonotype was seen many times. The chain has TRBV2 and TRBJ2-3; 7 bases are a match to TRBD2. Germline assignment: CDR1 SNHLY and CDR2 FYNNEI. This CDR3 spans 16 amino acids. Unmatched junction bases numbered 11, after V lost 6 bases and J lost 2 bases. The CDR3 sequence is CASRVSGLGPTDTQYF. The DNA of the CDR3 is TGTGCCAGCAGGGTTAGCGGGCTGGGGCCCACAGATACGCAGTATTTT.

Many counts were recorded for this clonotype. The CDR3 reads CASSVEDTSYGYTF. The CDR3 nucleotides read TGTGCCAGCAGCGTAGAGGACACTTCCTATGGCTACACCTTC. The chain couples TRBV9 to TRBJ1-2; maybe TRBD1 (5 bases). The germline CDR1 and CDR2 sequences are SGDLS and YYNGEE. The CDR3 runs to 14 residues. Trimming shortened V by 0 bases and J by 4 bases, and 10 bases separated the two germline ends.

This clonotype has a count of ten or more. V usage is TRBV7-2 and J usage is TRBJ2-1; no firm D call. Trimming stripped 2 bases from V and 6 bases from J, with 8 bases between. The CDR3 sequence is 13 residues long. CDR1 SGHTA and CDR2 FQGNSA come from the germline V gene. The CDR3 protein is CASSLKLLNEQFF. CDR3 DNA: TGTGCCAGCAGCTTAAAACTCCTCAATGAGCAGTTCTTC.

In the case of this clonotype: Just one base apart from a much larger clone, this may be a read error. The chain has TRBV7-9 and TRBJ2-5; possibly TRBD1 for D (6 bases). In germline, CDR1 is SEHNR, CDR2 FQNEAQ (reference sequence). The CDR3 is made up of 15 amino acids. CDR3 loop: CASSLDPGRTETQHF. CDR3 in DNA: TGTGCCAGCAGCTTAGATCCGGGGCGGACAGAGACCCAGCACTTC.

The sample holds many counts of this clonotype. The V call is TRBV10-3, the J call TRBJ2-7; 8 positions agree with TRBD1. CDR1 and CDR2 (germline): ENHRY, SYGVKD. V was clipped by 5 bases and J by 3 bases; unmatched bases: 3. The CDR3 contains 13 residues. Here the CDR3 reads CAISSGTGYEQYF. CDR3 coding DNA: TGTGCCATCAGTTCCGGGACAGGCTACGAGCAGTACTTC.

Only a few counts were recorded for this clonotype. A much larger clone sits a single nucleotide away, making a read error possible. The chain uses TRBV20-1 and TRBJ2-3; a weak D match, TRBD2 (7 bases). The germline V gene encodes CDR1 DFQATT and CDR2 SNEGSKA (reference sequence). V lost 1 base and J 8 bases, leaving 16 bases between the germline ends. This CDR3 region has 14 residues. The CDR3 here is CSARVGGPQATQYF. For the CDR3, the DNA is TGCAGTGCTAGAGTCGGGGGGCCTCAGGCTACGCAGTATTTT.